This entry lists 21 T cell receptor beta chains sequenced from one sample in a study of blood T cell repertoires in COVID-19. The method was immunoSEQ multiplex PCR; TCRdb's version includes in-frame clones alone and lacks a portion of them. The sample shows 70,000 to 80,000 clones, roughly 87% of them seen only once. The sequenced material came from peripheral blood. Receptor source: a woman aged 45-65 years with acute or convalescent COVID-19.

This clone has a single count. Its ends do not fully match the called genes, so a read error is possible. This sample also contains other DNA sequences that code for the same CDR3. This rearrangement joins TRBV6-1 to TRBJ1-1; no definite D call. The CDR3 consists of 15 residues. Germline V gene data show CDR1 as MNHNS and CDR2 as SASEGT. As DNA, the CDR3 is TGTGCCAGCAGTGAACTCTCTAGCAGCAACACTGAAGCCTTCTTT. Its translation: CASSELSSSNTEAFF.

The chain employs TRBV27 and TRBJ1-1, with D hard to call. Looked up from germline, CDR1 is MNHEY and CDR2 is SMNVEV (reference sequence). This CDR3 comprises 14 residues. Trimming removed 5 bases from V and 4 bases from J, with 14 bases in between. The CDR3 reads CASSDGIPTTEAFF. As DNA, the CDR3 is TGTGCCAGCAGTGACGGGATCCCGACCACTGAAGCTTTCTTT.

This clone has only a few counts. The CDR3 reads CASSSVGRGREQYF. CDR3 sequence (DNA): TGTGCCAGTAGTTCAGTTGGCAGGGGGCGCGAGCAGTACTTC. This chain uses TRBV19 with TRBJ2-7, with 8 bases that match TRBD1. Germline assignment: CDR1 LNHDA and CDR2 SQIVND (reference sequence). This CDR3 contains 14 residues. Losses at the gene ends were 5 bases for V and 6 bases for J; bases not matched to a gene: 9.

The gene calls are TRBV9 and TRBJ1-5; 11 nucleotides align to TRBD1. The V segment lost 3 bases and the J segment 8 bases; nucleotides outside the gene matches: 10. The germline V gene encodes CDR1 SGDLS and CDR2 YYNGEE. This CDR3 is 16 amino acids long. CDR3 nucleotide sequence: TGTGCCAGCAGCGGGGGACAGGGGGAGAGTTGGGAGCCCCAGCATTTT. Its translation: CASSGGQGESWEPQHF. The variable domain in full, with the rest retrieved from reference TRBV9 and TRBJ1-5, is DSGVTQTPKHLITATGQRVTLRCSPRSGDLSVYWYQQSLDQGLQFLIQYYNGEERAKGNILERFSAQQFPDLHSELNLSSLELGDSALYFCASSGGQGESWEPQHFGDGTRLSIL.

V and J are TRBV5-4 and TRBJ1-5; TRBD1 aligns across 12 bases. The V segment lost 4 bases and the J segment 5 bases; nucleotides outside the gene matches: 4. The germline CDR1 and CDR2 sequences are SGHNT and YYREEE (reference sequence). This CDR3 contains 15 residues. The CDR3 nucleotides read TGTGCCAGCAGCAAGGGGACAGGGGGCGATCAGCCCCAGCATTTT. This sequence encodes CASSKGTGGDQPQHF. Together with reference TRBV5-4 and TRBJ1-5, the CDR3 gives the full variable domain: ETGVTQSPTHLIKTRGQQVTLRCSSQSGHNTVSWYQQALGQGPQFIFQYYREEENGRGNFPPRFSGLQFPNYSSELNVNALELDDSALYLCASSKGTGGDQPQHFGDGTRLSIL.

The J gene is TRBJ2-3, the V gene TRBV18; 11 bases are shared with TRBD2. V lost 3 bases, J lost 6 bases, and 5 bases stayed unmatched. CDR3 size: 15 residues. Germline CDR1 and CDR2: KGHSH and LQKENI. DNA of the CDR3: TGTGCCAGCTCACCTAGCGGGGGGGCAGTGGATACGCAGTATTTT. It is translated as CASSPSGGAVDTQYF.

The chain is built from TRBV10-2 and TRBJ2-3; 9 nucleotides match TRBD2. This CDR3 contains 16 residues. Looked up from germline, CDR1 is WSHSY and CDR2 is SAAADI. V was pared by 2 bases and J by 6 bases, with 9 bases of the junction left unmatched. CDR3 loop: CASSERVAGAGDTQYF. Written as DNA, the CDR3 is TGCGCCAGCAGTGAGAGGGTAGCGGGGGCAGGGGATACGCAGTATTTT.

J is TRBJ1-5 and V is TRBV5-8; D remains ambiguous. The CDR3 has 15 amino acids. CDR1 and CDR2 from the germline V gene are SGHTS and YDEGEE. The V gene lost 0 bases and the J gene lost 0 bases, with 7 bases spanning the gap. In DNA form, the CDR3 reads TGTGCCAGCAGCTTGGCTCCTTATAGCAATCAGCCCCAGCATTTT. It yields the protein CASSLAPYSNQPQHF.

The CDR3 DNA follows: TGTGCCAGCTCACCGAGGAGGGGTGGACAAGAGACCCAGTACTTC. Translating gives CASSPRRGGQETQYF. The chain couples TRBV18 to TRBJ2-5, with D maybe TRBD2 (6 bases). Germline loops: CDR1 KGHSH, CDR2 LQKENI. The length of the CDR3 is 15 residues. The V and J ends lost 3 bases and 2 bases respectively, with 13 bases between them.

V is TRBV19 and J is TRBJ2-7, with TRBD1 matching 8 bases. Germline V gene lookup returns CDR1 LNHDA and CDR2 SQIVND (reference sequence). With 5 bases clipped from V and 3 bases from J, the junction kept 9 bases outside the gene matches. CDR3 size: 15 residues. In DNA, the CDR3 is TGTGCCAGTAGTTCGACAGGGGCGGGCGGCTACGAGCAGTACTTC. This gives the protein CASSSTGAGGYEQYF.

The gene calls are TRBV7-9 and TRBJ2-3, with 9 bases lining up with TRBD2. CDR1 is SEHNR and CDR2 is FQNEAQ in the germline V gene (reference sequence). The ends lost 4 bases at V and 4 bases at J; junction bases unmatched: 9. This CDR3 region has 16 residues. The CDR3 is CASSSLIGGRADTQYF. In DNA, the CDR3 is TGTGCCAGCAGCTCCCTTATTGGCGGGAGGGCAGATACGCAGTATTTT.

The V and J genes are TRBV10-2 and TRBJ1-1; no reliable D call. The CDR3 runs to 14 residues. Germline CDR1 is WSHSY and CDR2 is SAAADI. V shed 4 bases and J shed 6 bases, with 15 bases lying between them. Written as DNA, the CDR3 is TGCGCCAGCAGTGTGGAGCAATTAAACCCTGAAGCTTTCTTT. It specifies CASSVEQLNPEAFF.

V and J are TRBV28 and TRBJ2-3; D uncertain. The V end was cut by 6 bases, the J end by 4 bases, with 20 bases between. Germline loops: CDR1 MDHEN, CDR2 SYDVKM. This CDR3 comprises 16 residues. The CDR3 sequence is CASSSRVGVLADTQYF. DNA of the CDR3: TGTGCCAGCAGCTCCCGCGTGGGCGTCTTGGCAGATACGCAGTATTTT.

The rearrangement joins TRBV5-6 to TRBJ2-1; D not certain. Trimming left V 4 bases short and J 0 bases short, with 17 bases between. This CDR3 spans 17 amino acids. Germline CDR1 SGHDT, CDR2 YYEEEE. Here the CDR3 reads CASSTTLKLSSYNEQFF. The CDR3, as DNA: TGTGCCAGCAGCACTACACTCAAACTAAGCTCCTACAATGAGCAGTTCTTC.

This clone came up a few times. The V call is TRBV30, the J call TRBJ1-2; D not resolved. Trimming took 1 base from V and 4 from J, leaving 7 bases between them. The CDR3 is made up of 12 amino acids. In germline, CDR1 is GTSNPN, CDR2 SVGIG (reference sequence). As DNA, the CDR3 is TGTGCCTGGAGTGGAGGGAGCTATGGCTACACCTTC. The encoded protein is CAWSGGSYGYTF. The full variable domain, with the rest looked up from reference TRBV30 and TRBJ1-2, is SQTIHQWPATLVQPVGSPLSLECTVEGTSNPNLYWYRQAAGRGLQLLFYSVGIGQISSEVPQNLSASRPQDRQFILSSKKLLLSDSGFYLCAWSGGSYGYTFGSGTRLTVV.

The gene calls are TRBV18 and TRBJ2-5, with TRBD1 identical over 10 bases. Germline CDR1 KGHSH, CDR2 LQKENI. This CDR3 is built from 16 residues. V shed 3 bases, J shed 3 bases, and the junction held 7 bases outside the gene matches. This CDR3 reads CASSPGQGVTEETQYF. The CDR3 coding sequence is TGTGCCAGCTCACCCGGACAGGGGGTGACAGAAGAGACCCAGTACTTC.

The chain couples TRBV18 to TRBJ2-1, with 9 bases that match TRBD2. V trimming: 0 bases; J trimming: 0 bases; junction bases outside the gene matches: 6. This CDR3 has 18 residues. Germline CDR1 and CDR2: KGHSH and LQKENI. CDR3 nucleotide sequence: TGTGCCAGCTCACCACCGTGGGCGGGAGGGAGCTCCTACAATGAGCAGTTCTTC. As protein: CASSPPWAGGSSYNEQFF.

V is TRBV7-2 and J is TRBJ2-3, with 9 bases aligning to TRBD2. This CDR3 spans 16 amino acids. Germline V gene sequence: CDR1 SGHTA, CDR2 FQGNSA. Germline trimming cut 1 base from V and 2 bases from J; bases unmatched to any gene: 4. CDR3 sequence: CASSLGSGSDTDTQYF. In DNA form, the CDR3 reads TGTGCCAGCAGCTTAGGTAGCGGGAGTGACACAGATACGCAGTATTTT.

The chain joins TRBV7-3 to TRBJ2-1, with a weak D call TRBD2 (5 bases). This CDR3 is built from 15 residues. Germline V gene lookup returns CDR1 SGHTA and CDR2 FQGTGA. V lost 2 bases and J lost 10, with 18 bases in between. The CDR3 loop reads CASSLGSFGVDEQFF. The CDR3 DNA follows: TGTGCCAGCAGCTTAGGGAGTTTCGGAGTGGACGAGCAGTTCTTC.

The chain couples TRBV7-9 to TRBJ2-7; D is undetermined. Trimming stripped 5 bases from V and 2 bases from J, with 13 bases between. The germline V gene has CDR1 SEHNR and CDR2 FQNEAQ (reference sequence). This CDR3 is built from 14 residues. The CDR3 DNA reads TGTGCCAGCAGCCCTAGACTTCCCCCCTACGAGCAGTACTTC. As protein: CASSPRLPPYEQYF.

The V and J genes are TRBV6-4 and TRBJ1-2; 8 bases map to TRBD1. J lost 6 bases, V lost 2 bases, and 2 bases had no gene match. The germline gives CDR1 MRHNA, CDR2 SNTAGT. The CDR3 is 13 amino acids. This CDR3 reads CASSDRQGNGYTF. The DNA for the CDR3 is TGTGCCAGCAGTGACCGACAGGGGAATGGCTACACCTTC.